These T cell receptor beta chains were read from a single sample in a study of blood T cell repertoires in COVID-19. Here immunoSEQ multiplex PCR was the method, and the copy in TCRdb shows in-frame clones only, minus some. This sample yields 130,000 to 150,000 clones, of which around 83% are seen a single time; approximately 3% belongs to the top ten. Sample: peripheral blood. These receptors all stem from a woman of 80 years or more with acute or convalescent COVID-19. Both conserved end residues are part of each CDR3. The D gene is left open where the match is weak. Clone size is shown for a subset of rows, as once, few, many or a class of expanded clone.

CDR3nt: TGTGCCACCAGCAGAGCGGGGGGATCCGGGGAGCTGTTTTTT
CDR3aa: CATSRAGGSGELFF
v_gene: TRBV15
j_gene: TRBJ2-2
d_gene: TRBD2
abundance: .

CDR3nt: TGCAGTGCTAGTAGACAGGGACATTCCTACGAGCAGTACTTC
CDR3aa: CSASRQGHSYEQYF
v_gene: TRBV20-1
j_gene: TRBJ2-7
d_gene: TRBD1
abundance: .

CDR3nt: TGTGCCAGCTCACTCCGGACAGGGAGGGCTCTGATCTGGGATGGCTACACCTTC
CDR3aa: CASSLRTGRALIWDGYTF
v_gene: TRBV18
j_gene: TRBJ1-2
d_gene: TRBD1
abundance: once

CDR3nt: TGTGCCAGTAGTAACACCAACGTCCTGACTTTC
CDR3aa: CASSNTNVLTF
v_gene: TRBV19
j_gene: TRBJ2-6
d_gene: .
abundance: .

CDR3nt: TGTGCCTGGAGTGTCACCGGGACAGGGAACTACGAGCAGTACTTC
CDR3aa: CAWSVTGTGNYEQYF
v_gene: TRBV30
j_gene: TRBJ2-7
d_gene: TRBD1
abundance: few

CDR3nt: TGTGCCAGCAGCTTAAGAGGGGGCGGTTTGAACACTGAAGCTTTCTTT
CDR3aa: CASSLRGGGLNTEAFF
v_gene: TRBV7-3
j_gene: TRBJ1-1
d_gene: TRBD1
abundance: few

CDR3nt: TGTGCCAGCAGCCGAAACCGTTGGGCCGACTATGGCTACACCTTC
CDR3aa: CASSRNRWADYGYTF
v_gene: TRBV7-8
j_gene: TRBJ1-2
d_gene: .
abundance: .

CDR3nt: TGCGCCAGCAGCCCCGTGGGGGGACCGGAACAGCCCCAGCATTTT
CDR3aa: CASSPVGGPEQPQHF
v_gene: TRBV5-1
j_gene: TRBJ1-5
d_gene: .
abundance: .

CDR3nt: TGTGCCAGCAGCCAAGGGCGACAGGGGGGCTCGGAGACCCAGTACTTC
CDR3aa: CASSQGRQGGSETQYF
v_gene: TRBV4-2
j_gene: TRBJ2-5
d_gene: TRBD1
abundance: .

CDR3nt: TGCAGTGGGGCCTCTAATGAAAAACTGTTTTTT
CDR3aa: CSGASNEKLFF
v_gene: TRBV20-1
j_gene: TRBJ1-4
d_gene: .
abundance: .

CDR3nt: TGTGCCACCAGCAGAGATACAGGGTCTGGCGAGCAGTACTTC
CDR3aa: CATSRDTGSGEQYF
v_gene: TRBV15
j_gene: TRBJ2-7
d_gene: .
abundance: .

CDR3nt: TGTGCCAGTTCTTCCGGGACAGGGGGGGGAACTGAAGCTTTCTTT
CDR3aa: CASSSGTGGGTEAFF
v_gene: TRBV19
j_gene: TRBJ1-1
d_gene: TRBD1
abundance: .

CDR3nt: TGTGCCAGCAGCGTAGTCGAGGGGGGGCCAGATGATACGCAGTATTTT
CDR3aa: CASSVVEGGPDDTQYF
v_gene: TRBV9
j_gene: TRBJ2-3
d_gene: .
abundance: .

CDR3nt: TGTGCCAGCAGCTTGAGGGCCGACCGCCGAGATACGCAGTATTTT
CDR3aa: CASSLRADRRDTQYF
v_gene: TRBV11-1
j_gene: TRBJ2-3
d_gene: .
abundance: once

CDR3nt: TGCGCCACCGACAGGGGACCCGGCTCCTACAATGAGCAGTTCTTC
CDR3aa: CATDRGPGSYNEQFF
v_gene: TRBV5-1
j_gene: TRBJ2-1
d_gene: TRBD1
abundance: .

CDR3nt: TGTGCCAGCAGAAGAGGAGACTCTGGAAACACCATATATTTT
CDR3aa: CASRRGDSGNTIYF
v_gene: TRBV5-4
j_gene: TRBJ1-3
d_gene: .
abundance: .

CDR3nt: TGTGCCAGCTCACCACCGACAGGGGCCTTAAACTATGGCTACACCTTC
CDR3aa: CASSPPTGALNYGYTF
v_gene: TRBV18
j_gene: TRBJ1-2
d_gene: TRBD1
abundance: once

CDR3nt: TGTGCCATCAGTGACCGACAGGGAATCGACGAGCAGTACTTC
CDR3aa: CAISDRQGIDEQYF
v_gene: TRBV10-3
j_gene: TRBJ2-7
d_gene: TRBD1
abundance: .

CDR3nt: TGTGCCAGCAGTTACTCGAAAGCCTCCACAGATACGCAGTATTTT
CDR3aa: CASSYSKASTDTQYF
v_gene: TRBV6-5
j_gene: TRBJ2-3
d_gene: .
abundance: once

CDR3nt: TGTGCCACCAGCAGAGAGACAGGGTGGAATGAGCAGTTCTTC
CDR3aa: CATSRETGWNEQFF
v_gene: TRBV15
j_gene: TRBJ2-1
d_gene: TRBD1
abundance: .

CDR3nt: TGTGCCAGCAGTTCGGGACTGATCTACGAGCAGTACTTC
CDR3aa: CASSSGLIYEQYF
v_gene: TRBV6-5
j_gene: TRBJ2-7
d_gene: .
abundance: once

CDR3nt: TGTGCCAGCAGCCCTAGAAGCCGGGGTTCGTACGAGCAGTACTTC
CDR3aa: CASSPRSRGSYEQYF
v_gene: TRBV7-8
j_gene: TRBJ2-7
d_gene: .
abundance: .

CDR3nt: TGTGCCAGCAGTCCTCCGAGGGACAGACGCGAGCAGTACTTC
CDR3aa: CASSPPRDRREQYF
v_gene: TRBV25-1
j_gene: TRBJ2-7
d_gene: TRBD1
abundance: .

CDR3nt: TGTGCCAGCAGCTCCACACCCGGGGACACCATATATTTT
CDR3aa: CASSSTPGDTIYF
v_gene: TRBV3-1/TRBV3-2
j_gene: TRBJ1-3
d_gene: .
abundance: few

CDR3nt: TGTGCCAGCTCGGACAGGGACACCCCCGGGGAGCTGTTTTTT
CDR3aa: CASSDRDTPGELFF
v_gene: TRBV18
j_gene: TRBJ2-2
d_gene: TRBD1
abundance: .

CDR3nt: TGTGCCAGCAGTACCGGGACAGGGATGTATGGCTACACCTTC
CDR3aa: CASSTGTGMYGYTF
v_gene: TRBV27
j_gene: TRBJ1-2
d_gene: TRBD1
abundance: .

CDR3nt: TGTGCCAGCAGCGTGGGACAGCTACTCTATGGCTACACCTTC
CDR3aa: CASSVGQLLYGYTF
v_gene: TRBV9
j_gene: TRBJ1-2
d_gene: TRBD1
abundance: few

CDR3nt: TGTGCCAGTAGTTGGGGACAGAGCTACGAGCAGTACTTC
CDR3aa: CASSWGQSYEQYF
v_gene: TRBV19
j_gene: TRBJ2-7
d_gene: TRBD1
abundance: .

CDR3nt: TGTGCCAGCAGCTTGGGACAGACCTACGAGCAGTACTTC
CDR3aa: CASSLGQTYEQYF
v_gene: TRBV11-3
j_gene: TRBJ2-7
d_gene: TRBD1
abundance: .

CDR3nt: TGCGCCAGCAGCCGAGACAGGGGAAGTAGCTCCTACAATGAGCAGTTCTTC
CDR3aa: CASSRDRGSSSYNEQFF
v_gene: TRBV4-1
j_gene: TRBJ2-1
d_gene: TRBD1
abundance: .

CDR3nt: TGTGCCAGCAGCTCTAGACTAGCCAAAAACATTCAGTACTTC
CDR3aa: CASSSRLAKNIQYF
v_gene: TRBV11-2
j_gene: TRBJ2-4
d_gene: .
abundance: .

CDR3nt: TGTGCCAGCAGCCCATGGGAAGAACTAGCGTTGCAAGAGACCCAGTACTTC
CDR3aa: CASSPWEELALQETQYF
v_gene: TRBV9
j_gene: TRBJ2-5
d_gene: TRBD2
abundance: .

CDR3nt: TGTGCCAGCAGCCAACCGACAGGGGGGAGGAGAGAACTGTTTTTT
CDR3aa: CASSQPTGGRRELFF
v_gene: TRBV6-5
j_gene: TRBJ1-4
d_gene: TRBD1
abundance: .

CDR3nt: TGCGCCAGCAGAACTCAGGGGAGGGATGGCTACACCTTC
CDR3aa: CASRTQGRDGYTF
v_gene: TRBV5-1
j_gene: TRBJ1-2
d_gene: .
abundance: .

CDR3nt: TGTGCCAGCAGATCGGAGGGCGAGCAGTACTTC
CDR3aa: CASRSEGEQYF
v_gene: TRBV12-3/TRBV12-4
j_gene: TRBJ2-7
d_gene: .
abundance: .

CDR3nt: TGTGCCACCCGTTGGGAGGCAGGGGGCACCACAGATACGCAGTATTTT
CDR3aa: CATRWEAGGTTDTQYF
v_gene: TRBV2
j_gene: TRBJ2-3
d_gene: TRBD1
abundance: .

CDR3nt: TGCGCCAGCAGCCCGTACCAAGAGACCCAGTACTTC
CDR3aa: CASSPYQETQYF
v_gene: TRBV5-1
j_gene: TRBJ2-5
d_gene: .
abundance: .